This TCR beta chain was recorded in a study of T cell responses to AZD1222 COVID-19 vaccine. Study results and caveats: The sample set comprised mostly white British donors with more females, and clonal diversity was possibly underestimated. No day 14 peak samples; only post-peak repertoires were characterized. Spike regions recognized by vaccine-associated CD4 TCRs spanned the protein, led by 160-218 and 743-854. Two doses of AZD1222 preceded a rise in Spike-specific TCR breadth and depth.

Concerning this clone itself: Its target is unknown.

TCRdb keeps only in-frame clones here, not all; method: immunoSEQ multiplex PCR. This table holds around 140,000 clones, roughly nine tenths found once. V was clipped by 6 bases and J by 6 bases, with 11 bases between them. This CDR3 has 13 amino acids. The material was peripheral blood, obtained 28 days after the second AZD1222 dose. The rearrangement links TRBV12-3 or TRBV12-4 to TRBJ2-2; the D is unclear. The TCR sequence derives from an adult who received the AZD1222 COVID-19 vaccine. The CDR3 region is CASSPTRAGELFF. CDR3 DNA sequence: TGTGCCAGCAGCCCTACCCGGGCCGGGGAGCTGTTTTTT.